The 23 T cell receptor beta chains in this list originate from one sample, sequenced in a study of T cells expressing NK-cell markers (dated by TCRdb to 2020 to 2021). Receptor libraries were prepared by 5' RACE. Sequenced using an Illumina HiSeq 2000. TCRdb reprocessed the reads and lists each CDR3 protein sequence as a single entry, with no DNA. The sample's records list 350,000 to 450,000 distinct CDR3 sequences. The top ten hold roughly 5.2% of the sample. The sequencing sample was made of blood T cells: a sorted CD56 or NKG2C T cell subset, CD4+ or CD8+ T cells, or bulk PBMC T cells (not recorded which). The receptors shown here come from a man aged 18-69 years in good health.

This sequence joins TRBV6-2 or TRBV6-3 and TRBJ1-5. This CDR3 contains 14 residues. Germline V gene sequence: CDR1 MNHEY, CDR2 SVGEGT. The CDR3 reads CASSYSRDGQPQHF.

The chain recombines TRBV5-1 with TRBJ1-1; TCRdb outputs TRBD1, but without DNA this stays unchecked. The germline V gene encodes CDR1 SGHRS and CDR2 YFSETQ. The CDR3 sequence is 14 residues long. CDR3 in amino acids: CASSALQGPRVAFF.

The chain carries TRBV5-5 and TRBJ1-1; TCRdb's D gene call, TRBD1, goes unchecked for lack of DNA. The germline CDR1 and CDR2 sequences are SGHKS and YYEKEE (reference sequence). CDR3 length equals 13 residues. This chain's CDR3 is CASSLTPGTEAFF.

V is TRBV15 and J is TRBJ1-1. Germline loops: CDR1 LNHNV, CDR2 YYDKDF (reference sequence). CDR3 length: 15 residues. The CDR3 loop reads CATSRVITAGTEAFF.

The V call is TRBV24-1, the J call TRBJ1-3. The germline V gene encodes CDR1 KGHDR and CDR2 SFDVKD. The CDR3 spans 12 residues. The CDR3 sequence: CATRSPGNTIYF.

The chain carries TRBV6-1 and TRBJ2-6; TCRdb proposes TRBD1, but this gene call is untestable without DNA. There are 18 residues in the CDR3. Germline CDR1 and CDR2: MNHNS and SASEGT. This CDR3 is CASSVSGQPSSGANVLTF.

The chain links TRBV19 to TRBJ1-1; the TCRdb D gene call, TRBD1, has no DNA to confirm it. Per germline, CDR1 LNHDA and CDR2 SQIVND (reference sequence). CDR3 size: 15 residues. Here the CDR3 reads CASRPPGTGGTEAFF.

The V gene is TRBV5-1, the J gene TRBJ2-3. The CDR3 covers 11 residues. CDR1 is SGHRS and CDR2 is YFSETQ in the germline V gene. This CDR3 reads CASSLQNTQYF.

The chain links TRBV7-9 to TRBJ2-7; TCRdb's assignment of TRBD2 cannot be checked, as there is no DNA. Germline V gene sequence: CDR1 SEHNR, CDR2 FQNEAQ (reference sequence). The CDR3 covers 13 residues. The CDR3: CASSLNSDGEQYF.

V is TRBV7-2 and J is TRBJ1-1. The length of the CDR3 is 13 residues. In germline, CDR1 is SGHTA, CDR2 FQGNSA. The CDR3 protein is CASSIKRDTEAFF.

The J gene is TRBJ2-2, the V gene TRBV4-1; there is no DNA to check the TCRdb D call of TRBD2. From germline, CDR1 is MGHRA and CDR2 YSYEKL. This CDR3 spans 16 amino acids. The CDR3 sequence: CASSQGTSGGARELFF.

This chain's CDR3 is CSAPVTSGVTDTQYF. The genes are TRBV20-1 and TRBJ2-3; TCRdb designates TRBD2, a call that cannot be tested without DNA. Per the germline V gene, CDR1 is DFQATT and CDR2 is SNEGSKA (reference sequence). The CDR3 is 15 amino acids.

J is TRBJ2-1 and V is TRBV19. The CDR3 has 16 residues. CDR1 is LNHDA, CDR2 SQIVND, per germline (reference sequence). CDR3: CASSIVGSSSYNEQFF.

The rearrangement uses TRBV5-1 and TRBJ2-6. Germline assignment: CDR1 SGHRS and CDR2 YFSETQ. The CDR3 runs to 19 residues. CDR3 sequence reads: CASSLLQGVPQSGANVLTF. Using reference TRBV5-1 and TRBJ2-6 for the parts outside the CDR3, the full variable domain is KAGVTQTPRYLIKTRGQQVTLSCSPISGHRSVSWYQQTPGQGLQFLFEYFSETQRNKGNFPGRFSGRQFSNSRSEMNVSTLELGDSALYLCASSLLQGVPQSGANVLTFGAGSRLTVL.

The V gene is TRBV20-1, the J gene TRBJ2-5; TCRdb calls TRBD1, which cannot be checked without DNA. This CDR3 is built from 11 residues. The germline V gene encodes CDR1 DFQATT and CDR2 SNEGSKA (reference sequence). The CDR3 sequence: CSASPSRAQYF.

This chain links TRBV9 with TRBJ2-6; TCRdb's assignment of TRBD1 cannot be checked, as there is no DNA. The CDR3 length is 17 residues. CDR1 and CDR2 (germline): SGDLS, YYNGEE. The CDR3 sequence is CASSVPGHFVGANVLTF.

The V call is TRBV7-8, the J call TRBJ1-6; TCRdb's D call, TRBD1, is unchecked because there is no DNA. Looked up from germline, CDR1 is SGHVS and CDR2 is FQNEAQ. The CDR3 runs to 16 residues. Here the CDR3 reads CASSRQGPGYNSPLHF.

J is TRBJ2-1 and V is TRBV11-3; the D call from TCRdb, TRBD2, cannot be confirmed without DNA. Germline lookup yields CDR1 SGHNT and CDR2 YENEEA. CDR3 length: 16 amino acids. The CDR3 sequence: CASSSGHVGLASEQFF.

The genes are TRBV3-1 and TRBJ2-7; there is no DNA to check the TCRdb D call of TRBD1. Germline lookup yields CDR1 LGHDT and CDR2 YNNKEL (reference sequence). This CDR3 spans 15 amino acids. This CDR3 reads CASSRGAGSFYEQYF.

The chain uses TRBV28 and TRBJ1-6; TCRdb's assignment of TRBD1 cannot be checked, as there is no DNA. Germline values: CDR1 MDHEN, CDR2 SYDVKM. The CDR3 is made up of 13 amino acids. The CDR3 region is CASRGHINSPLHF.

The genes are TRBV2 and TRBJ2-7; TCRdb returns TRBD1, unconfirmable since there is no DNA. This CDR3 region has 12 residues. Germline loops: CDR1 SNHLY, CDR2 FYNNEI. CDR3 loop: CASRRGFNEQYF.

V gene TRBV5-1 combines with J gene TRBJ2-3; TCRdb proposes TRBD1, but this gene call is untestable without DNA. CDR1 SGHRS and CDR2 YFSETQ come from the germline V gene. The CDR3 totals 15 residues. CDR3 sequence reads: CASSFGQYPTDTQYF. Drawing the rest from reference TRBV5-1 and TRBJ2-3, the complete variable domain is KAGVTQTPRYLIKTRGQQVTLSCSPISGHRSVSWYQQTPGQGLQFLFEYFSETQRNKGNFPGRFSGRQFSNSRSEMNVSTLELGDSALYLCASSFGQYPTDTQYFGPGTRLTVL.

CDR3 sequence: CASSDRVRGYTF. The chain has TRBV2 and TRBJ1-2; without DNA, the TCRdb call of TRBD1 cannot be checked. Germline CDR1 and CDR2: SNHLY and FYNNEI. CDR3 length: 12 amino acids.